These 17 T cell receptor beta chains share one sample of origin, sequenced in a study of shared clonotypes between healthy human individuals. Only in-frame clones appear in the TCRdb table, and some are missing; sequencing was by immunoSEQ multiplex PCR. Of hundreds of thousands of clones listed, 55% to 85% were seen once; the top ten hold more than 1.5%. The sequenced sample was memory CD4+ T cells sorted from blood. Described subset: CD45RA-negative fraction. These TCRs come from a woman aged 30 to 39 in good health.

A few counts support this clone. The rearrangement links TRBV13 to TRBJ2-7; 7 bases match TRBD2. Looked up from germline, CDR1 is PRHDT and CDR2 is FYEKMQ (reference sequence). This CDR3 is 16 amino acids long. Trimming removed 0 bases from V and 2 bases from J; junction bases left unmatched: 7. The CDR3 nucleotides are TGTGCCAGCAGCTTAGGGGGGAGGGGTAATCCCTACGAGCAGTACTTC. Translated: CASSLGGRGNPYEQYF.

This clone has more than one count but fewer than ten. The CDR3 nucleotides read TGTGCCAGCAGTTTATCGCCACAGCTAAATCAGCCCCAGCATTTT. This encodes CASSLSPQLNQPQHF. This chain links TRBV27 with TRBJ1-5, with D uncertain. Germline V gene sequence: CDR1 MNHEY, CDR2 SMNVEV (reference sequence). This CDR3 has 15 residues. V shed 0 bases and J shed 4 bases, with 10 bases lying between them.

V is TRBV7-7 and J is TRBJ2-4; D perhaps matches TRBD2 (6 bases). Deletions cut 1 base from V and 12 bases from J, with 13 bases between. Germline V gene data show CDR1 as SSHAT and CDR2 as FNYEAQ (reference sequence). The CDR3 has 13 residues. In nucleotides, the CDR3 is TGTGCCAGCAGCTTAGATATCGGGACTGCTCAGTACTTC. Translated, it gives CASSLDIGTAQYF. The full variable domain, completed using reference TRBV7-7 and TRBJ2-4, is GAGVSQSPRYKVTKRGQDVTLRCDPISSHATLYWYQQALGQGPEFLTYFNYEAQPDKSGLPSDRFSAERPEGSISTLTIQRTEQRDSAMYRCASSLDIGTAQYFGAGTRLSVL.

The chain couples TRBV5-1 to TRBJ2-5, with D perhaps TRBD1 (6 bases). The V gene's germline CDR1 is SGHRS and CDR2 YFSETQ. V was cut by 0 bases and J by 5 bases, with 17 bases left in between. This CDR3 comprises 16 residues. Here the CDR3 DNA reads TGCGCCAGCAGCTTGGGGACCGGGACAACAAGGGAGACCCAGTACTTC. Its protein product is CASSLGTGTTRETQYF.

This clone occurred a few times. At the DNA level, this CDR3 is encoded by other sequences in the same sample as well. The chain links TRBV2 to TRBJ2-2; D may be TRBD2 (6 bases). Germline-derived CDR1 and CDR2 are SNHLY and FYNNEI. The CDR3 loop spans 14 amino acids. With 2 bases removed from V and 4 bases from J, the gap between germline ends came to 8 bases. CDR3 protein: CASSELASTGELFF. The CDR3 DNA reads as TGTGCCAGCAGTGAACTAGCGAGCACCGGGGAGCTGTTTTTT.

This clone was counted a few times. V usage is TRBV2 and J usage is TRBJ1-3, with 7 bases aligning to TRBD1. The CDR3 spans 14 residues. Germline-derived CDR1 and CDR2 are SNHLY and FYNNEI. V lost 6 bases to trimming and J lost 1 base; unmatched junction nucleotides: 3. CDR3 loop: CASRLQGSGNTIYF. The CDR3 DNA follows: TGTGCCAGCAGACTACAGGGGTCTGGAAACACCATATATTTT.

V and J are TRBV5-4 and TRBJ1-2; D call uncertain. CDR1 and CDR2 (germline): SGHNT, YYREEE (reference sequence). The CDR3 has 12 residues. V was clipped by 0 bases and J by 7 bases, with 7 bases between them. The CDR3 region has the DNA TGTGCCAGCAGCTTGGGAGCTGGTGGCTACACCTTC. Translation gives CASSLGAGGYTF. Supplemented by reference TRBV5-4 and TRBJ1-2, the full variable domain reads ETGVTQSPTHLIKTRGQQVTLRCSSQSGHNTVSWYQQALGQGPQFIFQYYREEENGRGNFPPRFSGLQFPNYSSELNVNALELDDSALYLCASSLGAGGYTFGSGTRLTVV.

The V call is TRBV6-6, the J call TRBJ2-7; tentatively, D is TRBD2 (6 bases). Germline CDR1 is MNHNY and CDR2 is SVGAGI (reference sequence). This CDR3 contains 15 residues. Trimming took off 0 bases at V and 2 bases at J, with 11 bases between the two ends. In nucleotides, the CDR3 is TGTGCCAGCAGTTACTCGCCGGGAGCAACCTACGAGCAGTACTTC. It specifies CASSYSPGATYEQYF.

This clone was observed a few times. The CDR3 DNA reads as TGCGCCAGCAGCAATGACGGGACCGTGTACGAGCAGTACTTC. It encodes CASSNDGTVYEQYF. The chain employs TRBV5-1 and TRBJ2-7; either TRBD1 or TRBD2 may supply D (5 bases each). The CDR3 loop spans 14 amino acids. V was cut by 4 bases and J by 4 bases, with 15 bases left in between. Looked up from germline, CDR1 is SGHRS and CDR2 is YFSETQ.

V is TRBV10-3 and J is TRBJ2-2; 10 bases line up with TRBD2. The CDR3 contains 16 residues. V lost 6 bases and J lost 3; bases outside the gene matches: 7. The germline gives CDR1 ENHRY, CDR2 SYGVKD. The CDR3 DNA reads as TGTGCCATCAGCCCACTAGCGGGACGAGACACCGGGGAGCTGTTTTTT. Protein product: CAISPLAGRDTGELFF.

V and J are TRBV14 and TRBJ2-2, with 10 nucleotides matching TRBD2. The CDR3 has 17 amino acids. CDR1 is SGHDN and CDR2 is FVKESK in the germline V gene. Trimming at V came to 1 base and at J to 4 bases, leaving 6 bases not matched to a gene. CDR3 nucleotide sequence: TGTGCCAGCAGCCAAGGTTCCCTAGCGGGGGCCACCGGGGAGCTGTTTTTT. As protein: CASSQGSLAGATGELFF.

The genes are TRBV27 and TRBJ1-1; tentatively, D is TRBD1 (6 bases). CDR1 is MNHEY and CDR2 is SMNVEV in the germline V gene (reference sequence). With 6 bases removed from V and 0 bases from J, the gap between germline ends came to 17 bases. This CDR3 comprises 16 residues. CDR3 sequence (DNA): TGTGCCAGCAGCCTAACCCCGGGGGCGGTGAACACTGAAGCTTTCTTT. Translating it yields CASSLTPGAVNTEAFF.

This chain uses TRBV4-1 with TRBJ1-2; D is possibly TRBD1 (6 bases). Trimming cost V 3 bases and J 1 base, with 15 bases left between them. The CDR3 totals 16 residues. In germline, CDR1 is MGHRA, CDR2 YSYEKL. The CDR3 sequence: CASSQGGGGLNYGYTF. The DNA for the CDR3 is TGCGCCAGCAGCCAGGGTGGGGGGGGCCTTAACTATGGCTACACCTTC.

The J gene is TRBJ2-1, the V gene TRBV4-1; 9 bases are a match to TRBD2. V trimming: 0 bases; J trimming: 5 bases; junction bases outside the gene matches: 8. Germline values: CDR1 MGHRA, CDR2 YSYEKL. This CDR3 contains 17 residues. The CDR3 reads CASSQEPPAGGDNEQFF. In DNA, the CDR3 is TGCGCCAGCAGCCAAGAACCCCCAGCGGGAGGCGACAATGAGCAGTTCTTC.

This clone was seen ten or more times. The genes are TRBV29-1 and TRBJ2-7; D might be TRBD1 (5 bases). Germline values: CDR1 SQVTM, CDR2 ANQGSEA. The length of the CDR3 is 13 residues. The V gene lost 4 bases and the J gene lost 0 bases, with 10 bases spanning the gap. In DNA, the CDR3 is TGCAGCGTTGGGCAGGGCAGCTCCTACGAGCAGTACTTC. Its translation: CSVGQGSSYEQYF.

V usage is TRBV7-9 and J usage is TRBJ2-2; 11 bases agree with TRBD2. This CDR3 is 15 amino acids long. The V gene's germline CDR1 is SEHNR and CDR2 FQNEAQ (reference sequence). V shed 6 bases, J shed 10 bases, and the junction held 10 bases outside the gene matches. CDR3 sequence (DNA): TGTGCCAGCAGTTATCCGGGACTAGCGGCCCAGGAGCTGTTTTTT. Translated, it gives CASSYPGLAAQELFF.

The rearrangement links TRBV13 to TRBJ1-1; a weak D match, TRBD1 (5 bases). The CDR3 spans 15 residues. V was trimmed by 6 bases and J by 0 bases, leaving 14 bases between them. Germline values: CDR1 PRHDT, CDR2 FYEKMQ (reference sequence). This CDR3 is CASRMAGTMNTEAFF. Written as DNA, the CDR3 is TGTGCCAGCAGGATGGCAGGGACCATGAACACTGAAGCTTTCTTT.